The clone carrying this T cell receptor (beta chain) was counted a few times. Its antigen remains unidentified. Amplification of TCR beta CDR3 regions was performed using RNA transcripts as template. RT-PCR in the first round (using the HTBI primer set) targeted the TCR CDR3. TCRdb called the multiplex PCR reads again in MiXCR, with one record for every CDR3 protein. This repertoire shows around 600,000 distinct CDR3 sequences, more than 13% found once; its top ten account for 7% to 9%. Pregnant or lactating patients were excluded, as were those with uncontrolled infection or other autoimmune disease. This specimen belongs to a study of T cells in Graves' hyperthyroidism and ophthalmopathy. CDR3 length: 14 amino acids. Germline V gives CDR1 DFQATT, CDR2 SNEGSKA (reference sequence). V was clipped by 3 bases and J by 3 bases; unmatched bases: 6. General study results and limits: Researchers found most expanded thyroid clonotypes above 0.001 in blood as well.

The chain recombines TRBV20-1 with TRBJ2-7, with 9 positions matching TRBD1. The sample comprised blood. This TCR was recovered from a woman under 30 with Graves' ophthalmopathy. The CDR3 region has the DNA TGCAGTGCTAGGGGACAGGGCTATTACTACGAGCAGTACTTC. This codes for CSARGQGYYYEQYF.